The T cell receptor beta chain under discussion was sequenced for a study of T-cell reconstitution after alpha-beta-depleted transplantation in children. From germline, CDR1 is LGHDT and CDR2 YNNKEL (reference sequence). The germline V and J ends were trimmed by 1 base and 6 bases, with 15 bases remaining between them. The CDR3 has 15 residues. This clonotype was observed a handful of times. The authors prepared the TCRbeta library with unique molecular identifiers. MiXCR, run by TCRdb on the PCR reads, gives a single entry per CDR3 protein. The data hold almost 500,000 distinct CDR3 sequences, with around 13% observed a single time.

Material: PBMCs from the stem cell graft donor, obtained from the stem cell graft. The clonotype comes from a human donor who donated a stem cell graft to a child with combined immunodeficiency. This sequence joins TRBV3-1 and TRBJ1-2; D is undetermined. The CDR3 coding sequence is TGTGCCAGCAGCCAAGTAGACTCGAGTCGTAATGGCTACACCTTC. Its protein is CASSQVDSSRNGYTF.